This TCR beta chain appears in the sequencing data of a study of blood T cell repertoires in COVID-19. Sequencing used immunoSEQ multiplex PCR; TCRdb keeps in-frame clones, though not all of them. The table includes about 200,000 clones, approximately 82% detected once. Participants reported their clinical history, and cohort assignment relied on those reports. Germline CDR1 is SGHTS and CDR2 is YDEGEE. The trim removed 2 bases at V and 4 bases at J, leaving 4 bases unmatched. The CDR3 extends over 15 amino acids. The material sequenced was PBMCs or T cells enriched from blood (not recorded which). The origin of this receptor is a man between 40 and 49 years old who had recovered from COVID-19. V and J are TRBV5-8 and TRBJ2-1, with 9 bases lining up with TRBD2. For the CDR3, the DNA is TGTGCCAGCAGCTTTAGCGGGAGTAGGTACAATGAGCAGTTCTTC. Translating it yields CASSFSGSRYNEQFF.